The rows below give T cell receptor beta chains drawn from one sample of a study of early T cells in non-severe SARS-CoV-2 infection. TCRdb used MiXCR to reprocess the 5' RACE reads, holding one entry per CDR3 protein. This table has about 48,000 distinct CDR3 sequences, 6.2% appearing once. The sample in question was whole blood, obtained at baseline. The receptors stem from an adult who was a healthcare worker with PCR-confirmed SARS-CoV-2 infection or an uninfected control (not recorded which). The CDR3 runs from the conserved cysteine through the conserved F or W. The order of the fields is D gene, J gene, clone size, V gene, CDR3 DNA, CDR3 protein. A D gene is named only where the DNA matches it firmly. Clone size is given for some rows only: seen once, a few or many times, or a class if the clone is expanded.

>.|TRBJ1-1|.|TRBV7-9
TGTGCCAGCAGCTTAGGGACTCCAGGGTCTGAAGCTTTCTTT
CASSLGTPGSEAFF
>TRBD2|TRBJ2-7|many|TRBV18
TGTGCCAGCTCACCACGGCGGGAGGGCTACGAGCAGTACTTC
CASSPRREGYEQYF
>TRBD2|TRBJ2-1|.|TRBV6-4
TGTGCCAGCAGTGAGACTAGCAACAATGAGCAGTTCTTC
CASSETSNNEQFF
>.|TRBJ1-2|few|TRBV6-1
TGTGCCAGCAGTGAGAGGGGCTATGGCTACACCTTC
CASSERGYGYTF
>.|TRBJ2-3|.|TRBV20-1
TGCAGTGCCGACCTTTCCGGCACAGATACGCAGTATTTT
CSADLSGTDTQYF
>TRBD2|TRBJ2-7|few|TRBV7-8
TGTGCCAGCAGCTTCCTAGGCGGACTAGCGTCGGGCGAGCAGTACTTC
CASSFLGGLASGEQYF
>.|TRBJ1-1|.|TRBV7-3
TGTGCCAGCAGCTTACAGGGAGGAAACACTGAAGCTTTCTTT
CASSLQGGNTEAFF
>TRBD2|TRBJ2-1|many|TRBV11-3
TGTGCCAGCAGCTTAGTGAGACTAGCGGGAAGGGCTTCCAATGAGCAGTTCTTC
CASSLVRLAGRASNEQFF
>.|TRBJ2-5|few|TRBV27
TGTGCCAGCAGTTTATGGGGGAGAGAGACCCAGTACTTC
CASSLWGRETQYF
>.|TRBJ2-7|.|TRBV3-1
TGTGCCAGCAGCCAACCCGGGACAACCCTTCGGGGCTACGAGCAGTACTTC
CASSQPGTTLRGYEQYF
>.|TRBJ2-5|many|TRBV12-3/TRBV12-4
TGTGCCAGCAGCCAATTGGACAGACAAGAGACCCAGTACTTC
CASSQLDRQETQYF
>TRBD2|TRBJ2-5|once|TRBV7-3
TGTGCCAGCAGCCTCTCTAGCGGGAGGGTCGGAAGGGAGACCCAGTACTTC
CASSLSSGRVGRETQYF
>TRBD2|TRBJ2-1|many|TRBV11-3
TGTGCCAGCAGCCGTAGCGGGATCGAACCTAATGAGCAGTTCTTC
CASSRSGIEPNEQFF
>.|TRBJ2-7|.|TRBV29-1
TGCAGCGTAAGAATAAACGAGCAGTACTTC
CSVRINEQYF
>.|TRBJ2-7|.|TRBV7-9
TGTGCCAGCAGCTTAGGCGGGTGGCAGTACTTC
CASSLGGWQYF
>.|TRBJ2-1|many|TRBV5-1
TGCGCCAGCTCCGACCTCGGGGAGCAGTTCTTC
CASSDLGEQFF
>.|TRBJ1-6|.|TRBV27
TGTGCCACCAGGCCGGCGGGCGATAATTCACCCCTCCACTTT
CATRPAGDNSPLHF
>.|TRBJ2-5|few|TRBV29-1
TGCAGCGTTGAAGATTGGGCGGCAGAGACCCAGTACTTC
CSVEDWAAETQYF
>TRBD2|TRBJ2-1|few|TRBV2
TGTGCCAGCAGAGCATCGGCGGGAGGGACCTACAATGAGCAGTTCTTC
CASRASAGGTYNEQFF
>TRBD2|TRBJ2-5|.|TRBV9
TGTGCCAGCAGCGTAGGGACTAGCGGATGGGAGACCCAGTACTTC
CASSVGTSGWETQYF
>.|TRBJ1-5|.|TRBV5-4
TGTGCCAGCACAGAGGAACAGGGAAATCTGGGGGTGCAGCCCCAGCATTTT
CASTEEQGNLGVQPQHF
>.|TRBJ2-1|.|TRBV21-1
TGTGCCAGCGGACATATAGGGCAGTTCTTC
CASGHIGQFF
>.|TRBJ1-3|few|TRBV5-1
TGCGCCAGCAGCTTCAACTCTGGAAACACCATATATTTT
CASSFNSGNTIYF
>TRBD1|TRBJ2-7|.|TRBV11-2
TGTGCCAGCAGTCTTCGGGGACAGGTCCACGAGCAGTACTTC
CASSLRGQVHEQYF
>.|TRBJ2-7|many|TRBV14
TGTGCCAGCAGCCAAGATTATAGAGCCCACGAGCAGTACTTC
CASSQDYRAHEQYF
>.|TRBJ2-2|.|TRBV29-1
TGCAGCGTTGCGGCAAACGCGAACACCGGGGAGCTGTTTTTT
CSVAANANTGELFF
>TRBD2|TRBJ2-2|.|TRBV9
TGTGCCAGCAGCGGTACTAGCGGGAGCGTGAACACCGGGGAGCTGTTTTTT
CASSGTSGSVNTGELFF
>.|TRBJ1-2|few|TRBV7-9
TGTGCCAGCAGCTTAGCTGTGCAGGGAAATGGCTACACCTTC
CASSLAVQGNGYTF
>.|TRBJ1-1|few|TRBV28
TGTGCCAGCAGTTCCATGAACACTGAAGCTTTCTTT
CASSSMNTEAFF
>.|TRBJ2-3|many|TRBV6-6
TGTGCCAGCGGCCTTAGCACAGATACGCAGTATTTT
CASGLSTDTQYF
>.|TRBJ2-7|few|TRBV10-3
TGTGCCATCAGTGAGCCGCGAAAATCGAACGAGCAGTACTTC
CAISEPRKSNEQYF
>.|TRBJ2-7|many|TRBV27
TGTGCCAGCAGTACTGATCCCTACGAGCAGTACTTC
CASSTDPYEQYF
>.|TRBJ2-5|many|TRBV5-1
TGCGCCAGCAGCTTGAACGTCCCCGGAGTAGAGACCCAGTACTTC
CASSLNVPGVETQYF
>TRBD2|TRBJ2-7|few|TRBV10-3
TGTGCCATCACTAGCGGGAGGGCCGGCGAGCAGTACTTC
CAITSGRAGEQYF
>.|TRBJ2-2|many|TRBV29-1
TGCAGCGTGGGCGGGACATTGGCGAACACCGGGGAGCTGTTTTTT
CSVGGTLANTGELFF
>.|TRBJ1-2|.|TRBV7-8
TGTGCCAGCAGCTTAGCGCTCTGGACCGGCTACACCTTC
CASSLALWTGYTF
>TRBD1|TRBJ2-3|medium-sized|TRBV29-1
TGCAGCGTCAGGACAGGACTCACAGATACGCAGTATTTT
CSVRTGLTDTQYF
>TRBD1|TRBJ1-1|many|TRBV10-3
TGTGCCATCGGGGACAGGAATGAAGCTTTCTTT
CAIGDRNEAFF
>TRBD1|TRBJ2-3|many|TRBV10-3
TGTGCCATCAGCGAAGGGACAGCTAGCACAGATACGCAGTATTTT
CAISEGTASTDTQYF
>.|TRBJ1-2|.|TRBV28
TGTGCCAGCAGTTTTAATCTATTCTATGGCTACACCTTC
CASSFNLFYGYTF
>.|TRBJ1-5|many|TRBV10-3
TGTGCCATCAGTGCAGGGGAGAAGCAGCCCCAGCATTTT
CAISAGEKQPQHF
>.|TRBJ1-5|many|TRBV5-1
TGCGCCAGCAGCTTAACCGGGACACCTAATCAGCCCCAGCATTTT
CASSLTGTPNQPQHF
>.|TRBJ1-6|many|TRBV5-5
TGTGCCAGCAGCCCTGAGATCGGCCGGTCTAATTCACCCCTCCACTTT
CASSPEIGRSNSPLHF
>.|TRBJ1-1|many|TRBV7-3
TGTGCCAGCAGCGAAACGATGAACACTGAAGCTTTCTTT
CASSETMNTEAFF
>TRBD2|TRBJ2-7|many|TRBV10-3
TGTGCCATCAGTGAGACTCCACCGGGACTAGCGGGGGAGCAGTACTTC
CAISETPPGLAGEQYF
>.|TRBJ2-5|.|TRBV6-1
TGTGCCAGCACCCCGGGACTTTACGAGACCCAGTACTTC
CASTPGLYETQYF
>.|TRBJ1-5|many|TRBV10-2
TGCGCCAGCAGTGAGGGCAGGGCGGGACGTCAGCCCCAGCATTTT
CASSEGRAGRQPQHF
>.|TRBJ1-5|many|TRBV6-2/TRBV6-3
TGTGCCAGCAGGAACGGTCCCAAACGGGAGGGGAGCAATCAGCCCCAGCATTTT
CASRNGPKREGSNQPQHF
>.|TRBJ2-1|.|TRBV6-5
TGTGCCAGCAGTTATCGGGGCAGCTCCTACAATGAGCAGTTCTTC
CASSYRGSSYNEQFF
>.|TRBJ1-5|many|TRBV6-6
TGTGCCAGCAGTCACGTCGGGAATCAGCCCCAGCATTTT
CASSHVGNQPQHF
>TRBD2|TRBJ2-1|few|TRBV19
TGTGCCAGTAGTATTGTCGCTAGCGGGTTCGATGAGCAGTTCTTC
CASSIVASGFDEQFF
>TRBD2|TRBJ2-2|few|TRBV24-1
TGTGCCACCAGTGATCAGTTAGCGGGAGCTCCCACCGGGGAGCTGTTTTTT
CATSDQLAGAPTGELFF
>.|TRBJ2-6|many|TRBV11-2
TGTGCCAGCAGTCGAACCCCTGGGGCCAACGTCCTGACTTTC
CASSRTPGANVLTF
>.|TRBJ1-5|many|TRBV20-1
TGCAGTGCTAGAGGGGGGAGAACTAGCAATCAGCCCCAGCATTTT
CSARGGRTSNQPQHF